The rows below give T cell receptor beta chains drawn from one sample of a study of blood T cells in healthy people across ages. TCRdb processed the 5' RACE reads anew with MiXCR; each CDR3 protein has one entry. The sample has hundreds of thousands of distinct CDR3 sequences, 55% to 75% seen once. Input material: blood. Receptors were obtained from a man aged 25-45 years in good health. Both conserved end residues are part of each CDR3. Each record gives: V gene, J gene, D gene, clone size, CDR3 DNA, CDR3 protein. A D gene is named only where the DNA matches it firmly. Clone size is shown for a subset of rows, as once, few, many or a class of expanded clone.

TRBV30,TRBJ2-5,TRBD2,NA,TGTGCCTGGAGTGAGGAGGGACTAGCTTATGAGCAGTACTTC,CAWSEEGLAYEQYF
TRBV20-1,TRBJ2-7,NA,NA,TGCAGTGCGCGGGACGTTCAGGTCGGCGAGCAGTACTTC,CSARDVQVGEQYF
TRBV20-1,TRBJ2-7,NA,few,TGCAGTGGGGATAATCAAGGCCTCCTGTCCTACGAGCAGTACTTC,CSGDNQGLLSYEQYF
TRBV12-3/TRBV12-4,TRBJ2-1,NA,NA,TGTGCCAGCAGTTTAGCCGGAGACAGCCCGGAGCAGTTCTTC,CASSLAGDSPEQFF
TRBV7-2,TRBJ2-1,TRBD2,few,TGTGCCAGCAGCCCTACGGCCAGCGGGAGGGCCGAGCATGAGCAGTTCTTC,CASSPTASGRAEHEQFF
TRBV6-2/TRBV6-3,TRBJ2-2,NA,once,TGTGCCAGCAGTTACTCCCTTCGCTGGGAGCTGTTTTTT,CASSYSLRWELFF
TRBV5-6,TRBJ2-3,TRBD2,NA,TGTGCCAGCAGCTTGTCCGGCGGGGGGTCAGATACGCAGTATTTT,CASSLSGGGSDTQYF
TRBV5-1,TRBJ2-5,TRBD2,once,TGCGCCAGCAGCCCGTTGGGGTCACTAGCGGAGACCCAGTACTTC,CASSPLGSLAETQYF
TRBV20-1,TRBJ2-5,NA,NA,TGCAGTGCTAGCGCTGGCGGCGGGGAGACCCAGTACTTC,CSASAGGGETQYF
TRBV3-1,TRBJ1-4,TRBD1,few,TGTGCCAGCAGCCAGAGTGGTACTGGGACAGCTTTTGAAAAACTGTTTTTT,CASSQSGTGTAFEKLFF
TRBV6-6,TRBJ1-2,NA,NA,TGTGCCAGCAGTTATTCCGGCAGTCAGGATGGCCACACCTTC,CASSYSGSQDGHTF
TRBV7-2,TRBJ2-7,TRBD2,many,TGTGCCAGCAGCCCTCGGCGGGAGGCCGAGCAGTACTTC,CASSPRREAEQYF
TRBV7-2,TRBJ1-2,NA,once,TGTGCCAGCAGCTCGAGCGCCAAGGGTGTCGGCTATGGCTACACCTTC,CASSSSAKGVGYGYTF
TRBV25-1,TRBJ2-5,NA,few,TGTGCCAGCAGTGGGGTTATATTTGAGGAAGAGACCCAGTACTTC,CASSGVIFEEETQYF
TRBV5-1,TRBJ2-7,TRBD1,NA,TGCGCCAGTGAGTGGACAGGGAGAGGCGAGCAGTACTTC,CASEWTGRGEQYF
TRBV7-9,TRBJ2-7,TRBD1,few,TGTGCCAGCAGCTCCGGACAGGGTTCCCTCGAGCAGTACTTC,CASSSGQGSLEQYF
TRBV13,TRBJ2-7,NA,once,TGTGCCAGCAGCCAGACCTTACAGGGTCAAGTTCAGCAGTACTTC,CASSQTLQGQVQQYF
TRBV7-9,TRBJ2-1,NA,few,TGTGCCAGCAGCTTAGGGGGGACACCAAACAATGAGCAGTTCTTC,CASSLGGTPNNEQFF
TRBV6-5,TRBJ2-1,NA,NA,TGTGCCAGCACTGTGATGGTGGGGTACAATGAGCAGTTCTTC,CASTVMVGYNEQFF
TRBV7-9,TRBJ2-5,NA,NA,TGTGCCAGCAGCTTATCTTTGCAAAACACCCAGTACTTC,CASSLSLQNTQYF
TRBV25-1,TRBJ2-5,NA,NA,TGTGCCAGCAGTGATCTCCTTCAAGAGACCCAGTACTTC,CASSDLLQETQYF
TRBV7-2,TRBJ1-2,NA,NA,TGTGCCAGCAGCTTAGAAGGGGGGCGGTCAGATTTCAACTATGGCTACACCTTC,CASSLEGGRSDFNYGYTF
TRBV27,TRBJ2-7,NA,NA,TGTGCCAGCACCAGTATGACATTGCCCTACGAGCAGTACTTC,CASTSMTLPYEQYF
TRBV4-3,TRBJ2-7,NA,NA,TGCGCCAGCAGCCAAGATGGTGATCGGGGCAGTGAGCAGTACTTC,CASSQDGDRGSEQYF
TRBV30,TRBJ2-3,TRBD2,NA,TGTGCCTGGAGTACGTTAGCGGGGGGGGCAGATACGCAGTATTTT,CAWSTLAGGADTQYF
TRBV4-1,TRBJ1-2,TRBD1,NA,TGCGCCAGCAGCCCCTTTTTAGACAGGGTCAATGGCTACACCTTC,CASSPFLDRVNGYTF
TRBV2,TRBJ2-1,NA,NA,TGTGCCAGCAGTCAACCGGGACATCAAGGGGAGCAGTTCTTC,CASSQPGHQGEQFF
TRBV29-1,TRBJ2-6,TRBD1,NA,TGCAGCGCCGGACAGGGGGCGCCTGGGGCCAACGTCCTGACTTTC,CSAGQGAPGANVLTF
TRBV25-1,TRBJ1-2,NA,few,TGTGCCAGCAGTGAAGTTTCTAGGGGTCGAGGCTACACCTTC,CASSEVSRGRGYTF
TRBV25-1,TRBJ2-5,TRBD1,NA,TGTGCCAGCGCTGACAGGGCTTATGATCGGTATGAGCAGTACTTC,CASADRAYDRYEQYF
TRBV20-1,TRBJ1-5,TRBD1,NA,TGCAGTGCTAGAGCGGGACAGAGAAATCAGCCCCAGCATTTT,CSARAGQRNQPQHF
TRBV4-1,TRBJ1-5,NA,NA,TGCGCCGGCAGCCAATATGGGACTATTGTCAATCAGCCCCAGCATTTT,CAGSQYGTIVNQPQHF
TRBV7-9,TRBJ2-3,NA,NA,TGTGCCAGCAGCTTAGTGAGACTGAACAAAGATACGCAGTATTTT,CASSLVRLNKDTQYF
TRBV20-1,TRBJ2-7,NA,NA,TGCAGTGTTTCCCTAAGCGGCCGGGACTACGAGCAGTACTTC,CSVSLSGRDYEQYF
TRBV11-1,TRBJ2-5,NA,few,TGTGCCAGCAGCTTAGCCTCAGGGATGCATGAGACCCAGTACTTC,CASSLASGMHETQYF
TRBV4-3,TRBJ2-3,TRBD2,NA,TGCGCCAGCAGCCAAGGGCTAGCGGGGCGACGCACAGATACGCAGTATTTT,CASSQGLAGRRTDTQYF
TRBV7-8,TRBJ2-1,NA,NA,TGTGCCAGCAGTCCTAGCGCCACTGGGAATGAGCAGTTCTTC,CASSPSATGNEQFF
TRBV29-1,TRBJ1-2,NA,few,TGCAGCGTGCCGCAGGGTTCTAACTATGGCTACACCTTC,CSVPQGSNYGYTF
TRBV7-2,TRBJ2-7,NA,few,TGTGCCAGCAGCTTAGTAGGCCGCGAGCAGTACTTC,CASSLVGREQYF
TRBV28,TRBJ2-7,TRBD1,NA,TGTGCCAGCAGCCTCCGTCCCGGGACAGGGAGCGAGCAGTACTTC,CASSLRPGTGSEQYF
TRBV27,TRBJ2-1,TRBD2,few,TGTGCCAGCAGTTTATCCCTACTAGCGGGAGGCCGGTTCTTC,CASSLSLLAGGRFF
TRBV10-3,TRBJ1-2,TRBD1,NA,TGTGCCATCAGTACCGCACCGGGACAGGAAGACTATGGCTACACCTTC,CAISTAPGQEDYGYTF